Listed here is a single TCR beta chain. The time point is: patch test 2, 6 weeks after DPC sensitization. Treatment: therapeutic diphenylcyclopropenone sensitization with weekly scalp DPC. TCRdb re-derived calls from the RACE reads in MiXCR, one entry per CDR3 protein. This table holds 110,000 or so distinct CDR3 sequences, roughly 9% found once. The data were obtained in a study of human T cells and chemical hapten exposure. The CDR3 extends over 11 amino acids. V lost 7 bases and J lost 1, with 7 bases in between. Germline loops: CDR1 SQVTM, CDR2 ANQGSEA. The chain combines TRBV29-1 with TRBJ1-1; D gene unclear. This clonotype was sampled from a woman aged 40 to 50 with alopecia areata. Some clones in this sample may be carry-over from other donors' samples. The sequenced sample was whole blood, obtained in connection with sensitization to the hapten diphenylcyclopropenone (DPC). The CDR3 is CSANANTEAFF. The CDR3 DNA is TGCAGCGCTAACGCGAACACTGAAGCTTTCTTT.